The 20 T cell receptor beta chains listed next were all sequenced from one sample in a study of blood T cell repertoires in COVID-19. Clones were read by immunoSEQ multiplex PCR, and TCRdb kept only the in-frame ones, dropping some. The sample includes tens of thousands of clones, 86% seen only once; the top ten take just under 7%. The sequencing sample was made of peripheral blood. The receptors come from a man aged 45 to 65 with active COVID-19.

The CDR3 region is CASRRDRGNGYTF. DNA of the CDR3: TGTGCCAGCAGAAGGGACAGGGGGAATGGCTACACCTTC. The chain combines TRBV12-3 or TRBV12-4 with TRBJ1-2; 11 bases line up with TRBD1. V shed 6 bases and J 6 bases; nucleotides not matched to a gene: 3. This CDR3 comprises 13 residues.

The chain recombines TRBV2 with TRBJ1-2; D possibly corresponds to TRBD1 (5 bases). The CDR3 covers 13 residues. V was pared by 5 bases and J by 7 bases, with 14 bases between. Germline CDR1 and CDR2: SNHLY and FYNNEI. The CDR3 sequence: CASSPTAVSGYTF. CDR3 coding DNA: TGTGCCAGCAGTCCGACAGCAGTAAGTGGCTACACCTTC.

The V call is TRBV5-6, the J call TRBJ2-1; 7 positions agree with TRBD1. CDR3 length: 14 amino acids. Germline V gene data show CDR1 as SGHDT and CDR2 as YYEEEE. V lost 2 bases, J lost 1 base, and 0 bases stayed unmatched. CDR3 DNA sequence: TGTGCCAGCAGCTTACAGGGGTCCTACAATGAGCAGTTCTTC. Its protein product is CASSLQGSYNEQFF.

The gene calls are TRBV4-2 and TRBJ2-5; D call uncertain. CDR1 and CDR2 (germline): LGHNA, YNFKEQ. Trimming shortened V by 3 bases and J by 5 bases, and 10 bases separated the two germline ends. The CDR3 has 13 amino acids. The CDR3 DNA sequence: TGTGCCAGCAGCCACCAAATGAGTGAGACCCAGTACTTC. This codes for CASSHQMSETQYF.

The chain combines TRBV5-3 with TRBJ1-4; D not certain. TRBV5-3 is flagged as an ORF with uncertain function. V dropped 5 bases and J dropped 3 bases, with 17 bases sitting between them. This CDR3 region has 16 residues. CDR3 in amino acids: CARSLMQDLANEKLFF. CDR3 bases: TGTGCCAGAAGTCTGATGCAGGATCTGGCTAATGAAAAACTGTTTTTT.

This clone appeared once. The CDR3 region is CASSRELVRGTGELFF. The CDR3 bases are TGCGCCAGCAGCCGAGAACTAGTCCGTGGCACCGGGGAGCTGTTTTTT. The genes are TRBV4-1 and TRBJ2-2, with D perhaps matching TRBD2 (5 bases). The CDR3 totals 16 residues. Between the trimmed V and J ends, which lost 4 bases and 4 bases, there was a span of 16 bases. CDR1 is MGHRA, CDR2 YSYEKL, per germline.

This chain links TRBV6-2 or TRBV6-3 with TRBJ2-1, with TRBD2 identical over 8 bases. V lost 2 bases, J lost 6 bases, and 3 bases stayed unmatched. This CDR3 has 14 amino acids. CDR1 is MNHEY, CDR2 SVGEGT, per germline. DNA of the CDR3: TGTGCCAGCAGTTACCCCGGGACTAGCAATGAGCAGTTCTTC. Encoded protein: CASSYPGTSNEQFF.

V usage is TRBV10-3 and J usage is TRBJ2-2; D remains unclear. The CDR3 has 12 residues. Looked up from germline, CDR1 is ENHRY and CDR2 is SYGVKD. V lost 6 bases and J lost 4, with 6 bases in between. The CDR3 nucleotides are TGTGCCATCAGCCCCAGCACCGGGGAGCTGTTTTTT. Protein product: CAISPSTGELFF.

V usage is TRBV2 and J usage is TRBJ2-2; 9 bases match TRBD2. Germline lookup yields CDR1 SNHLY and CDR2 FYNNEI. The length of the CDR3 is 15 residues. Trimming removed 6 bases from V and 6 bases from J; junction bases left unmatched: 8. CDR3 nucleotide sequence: TGTGCCAGCAGATCTACTGGCGGGGGGGCCGGGGAGCTGTTTTTT. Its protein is CASRSTGGGAGELFF.

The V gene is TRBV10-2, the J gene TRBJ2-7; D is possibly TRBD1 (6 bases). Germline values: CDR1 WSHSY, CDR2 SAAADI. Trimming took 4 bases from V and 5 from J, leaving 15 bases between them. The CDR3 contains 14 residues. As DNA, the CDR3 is TGCGCCAGCAGTGGGACAGCGGCAATCGACGAGCAGTACTTC. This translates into CASSGTAAIDEQYF.

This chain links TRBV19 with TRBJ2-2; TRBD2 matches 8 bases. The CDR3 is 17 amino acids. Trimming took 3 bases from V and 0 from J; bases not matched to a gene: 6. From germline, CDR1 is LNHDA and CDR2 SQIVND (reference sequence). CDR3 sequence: CASSITSGHANTGELFF. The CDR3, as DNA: TGTGCCAGTAGTATCACTAGCGGACACGCGAACACCGGGGAGCTGTTTTTT.

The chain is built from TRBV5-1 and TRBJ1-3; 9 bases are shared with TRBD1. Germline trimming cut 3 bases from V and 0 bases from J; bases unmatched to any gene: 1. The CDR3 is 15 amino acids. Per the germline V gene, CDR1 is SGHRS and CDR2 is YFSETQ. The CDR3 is CASSSDRGSGNTIYF. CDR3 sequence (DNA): TGCGCCAGCAGCTCGGACAGGGGCTCTGGAAACACCATATATTTT.

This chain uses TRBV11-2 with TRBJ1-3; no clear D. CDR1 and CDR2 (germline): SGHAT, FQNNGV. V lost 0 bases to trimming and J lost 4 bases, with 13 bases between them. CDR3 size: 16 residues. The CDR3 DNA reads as TGTGCCAGCAGCTTAGAGCTGAGGGCTTCCGGAAACACCATATATTTT. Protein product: CASSLELRASGNTIYF.

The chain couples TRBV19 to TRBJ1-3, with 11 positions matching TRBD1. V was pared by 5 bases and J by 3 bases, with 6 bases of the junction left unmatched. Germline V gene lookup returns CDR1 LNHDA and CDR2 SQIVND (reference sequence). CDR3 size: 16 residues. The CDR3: CASSDWTGGVGNTIYF. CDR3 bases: TGTGCCAGTAGTGACTGGACAGGGGGCGTTGGAAACACCATATATTTT.

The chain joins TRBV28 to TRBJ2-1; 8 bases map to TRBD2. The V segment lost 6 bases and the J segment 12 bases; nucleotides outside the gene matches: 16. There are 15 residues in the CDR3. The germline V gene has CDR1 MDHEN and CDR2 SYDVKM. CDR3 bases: TGTGCCAGCAGCCCCCCCGGGACTAGGGCCTCGATGCAGTTCTTC. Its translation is CASSPPGTRASMQFF.

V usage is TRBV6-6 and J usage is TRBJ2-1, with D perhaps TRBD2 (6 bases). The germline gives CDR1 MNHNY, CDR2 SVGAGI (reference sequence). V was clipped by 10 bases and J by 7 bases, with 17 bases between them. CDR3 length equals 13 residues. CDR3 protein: CATTPGGNNEQFF. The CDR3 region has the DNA TGTGCCACCACCCCCGGGGGTAATAATGAGCAGTTCTTC.

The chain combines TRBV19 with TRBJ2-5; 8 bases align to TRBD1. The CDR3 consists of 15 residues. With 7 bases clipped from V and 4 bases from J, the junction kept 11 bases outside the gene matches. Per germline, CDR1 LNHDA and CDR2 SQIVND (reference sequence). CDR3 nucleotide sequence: TGTGCCAGTACCCCGACAGGGGTGAGAATAGAGACCCAGTACTTC. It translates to CASTPTGVRIETQYF. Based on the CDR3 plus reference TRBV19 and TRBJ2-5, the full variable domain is DGGITQSPKYLFRKEGQNVTLSCEQNLNHDAMYWYRQDPGQGLRLIYYSQIVNDFQKGDIAEGYSVSREKKESFPLTVTSAQKNPTAFYLCASTPTGVRIETQYFGPGTRLLVL.

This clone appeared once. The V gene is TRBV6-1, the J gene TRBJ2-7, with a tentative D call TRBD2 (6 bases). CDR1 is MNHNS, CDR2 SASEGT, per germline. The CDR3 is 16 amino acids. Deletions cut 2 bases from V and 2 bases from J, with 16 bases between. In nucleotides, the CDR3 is TGTGCCAGCAGTGAACGATCGGGAGCACCCACCTACGAGCAGTACTTC. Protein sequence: CASSERSGAPTYEQYF.

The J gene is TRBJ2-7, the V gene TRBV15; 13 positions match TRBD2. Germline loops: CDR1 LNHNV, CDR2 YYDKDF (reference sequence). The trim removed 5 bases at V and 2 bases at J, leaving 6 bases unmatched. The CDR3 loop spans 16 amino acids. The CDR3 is CATSEGLAGDTYEQYV. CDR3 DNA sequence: TGTGCCACCAGCGAAGGACTAGCGGGAGACACCTACGAGCAGTACGTC.

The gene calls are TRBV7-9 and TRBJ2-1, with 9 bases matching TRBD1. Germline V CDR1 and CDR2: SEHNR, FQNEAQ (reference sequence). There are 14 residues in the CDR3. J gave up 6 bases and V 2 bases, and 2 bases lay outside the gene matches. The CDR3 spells CASSLTGGFNEQFF. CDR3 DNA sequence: TGTGCCAGCAGCTTAACAGGGGGCTTCAATGAGCAGTTCTTC.